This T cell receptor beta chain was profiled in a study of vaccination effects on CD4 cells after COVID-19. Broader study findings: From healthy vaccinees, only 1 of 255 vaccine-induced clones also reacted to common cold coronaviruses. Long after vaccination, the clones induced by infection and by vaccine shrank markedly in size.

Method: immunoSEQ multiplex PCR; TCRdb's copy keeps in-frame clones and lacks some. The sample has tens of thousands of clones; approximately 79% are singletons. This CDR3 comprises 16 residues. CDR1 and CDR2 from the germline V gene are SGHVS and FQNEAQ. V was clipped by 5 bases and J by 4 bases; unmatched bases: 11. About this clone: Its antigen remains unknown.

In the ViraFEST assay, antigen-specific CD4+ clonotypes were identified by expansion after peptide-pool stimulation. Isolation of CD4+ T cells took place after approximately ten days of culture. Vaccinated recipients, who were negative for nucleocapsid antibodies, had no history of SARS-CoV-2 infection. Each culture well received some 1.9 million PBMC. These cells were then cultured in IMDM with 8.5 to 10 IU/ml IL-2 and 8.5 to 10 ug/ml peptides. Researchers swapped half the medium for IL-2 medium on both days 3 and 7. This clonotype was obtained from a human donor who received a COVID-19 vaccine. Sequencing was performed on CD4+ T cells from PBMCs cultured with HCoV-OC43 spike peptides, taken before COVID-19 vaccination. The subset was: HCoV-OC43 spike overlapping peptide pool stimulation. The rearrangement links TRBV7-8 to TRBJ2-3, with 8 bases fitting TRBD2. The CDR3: CASSASRGGLADTQYF. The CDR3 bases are TGTGCCAGCAGCGCTAGCCGGGGGGGCCTGGCAGATACGCAGTATTTT.